These T cell receptor beta chains were read from a single sample in a study of cytomegalovirus exposure and HLA in healthy donors. Only in-frame clones appear in the TCRdb table, and some are missing; sequencing was by immunoSEQ multiplex PCR. This table has about 190,000 clones, roughly 80% appearing once. The sample taken for sequencing was PBMCs. These receptors originate from a woman in her 30s in good health and CMV-seropositive. CDR3s include the opening cysteine and the closing phenylalanine or tryptophan. A D gene is named only where the DNA matches it firmly. Clone size is stated in some rows and not others, as once, few, many or a class when expanded.

J	size	V	length	D	CDR3	DNA
TRBJ1-5	NA	TRBV7-9	16	NA	CASSSPLGGGDQPQHF	TGTGCCAGCAGCTCCCCGCTCGGGGGGGGCGATCAGCCCCAGCATTTT
TRBJ2-7	NA	TRBV11-2	14	TRBD1	CASSYRDSSSEQYF	TGTGCCAGCAGCTATCGGGACAGTTCGTCCGAGCAGTACTTC
TRBJ1-2	few	TRBV6-1	13	NA	CASSERQTYGYTF	TGTGCCAGCAGTGAGAGGCAGACCTATGGCTACACCTTC
TRBJ2-3	few	TRBV10-2	14	NA	CASRPGLRTDTQYF	TGCGCCAGTAGACCAGGGCTACGCACAGATACGCAGTATTTT
TRBJ1-5	NA	TRBV6-5	15	NA	CASSFKSGSNQPQHF	TGTGCCAGCAGTTTTAAGTCGGGGAGCAATCAGCCCCAGCATTTT
TRBJ1-2	NA	TRBV27	15	TRBD1	CASSRQQGASYGYTF	TGTGCCAGCAGCCGACAACAGGGGGCGAGCTATGGCTACACCTTC
TRBJ2-7	few	TRBV10-3	14	TRBD2	CAISDLAGTDEQYF	TGTGCCATCAGTGACTTAGCGGGAACGGACGAGCAGTACTTC
TRBJ2-7	NA	TRBV7-8	18	NA	CASRVAAVGGAFVYEQYF	TGTGCCAGCAGGGTAGCCGCCGTGGGCGGGGCGTTTGTCTACGAGCAGTACTTC
TRBJ2-1	NA	TRBV6-6	16	TRBD2	CASTTLGTSLSHEQFF	TGTGCCAGCACCACCTTAGGGACTAGTTTGTCCCATGAGCAGTTCTTC
TRBJ2-7	NA	TRBV6-5	13	TRBD2	CASSRLAGDEQYF	TGTGCCAGCAGTCGACTAGCGGGAGACGAGCAGTACTTC
TRBJ1-1	NA	TRBV5-5	13	NA	CASSLMARSEAFF	TGTGCCAGCAGCTTGATGGCAAGATCTGAAGCTTTCTTT
TRBJ1-1	NA	TRBV19	13	NA	CASMKEKNTEAFF	TGTGCCAGTATGAAAGAGAAGAACACTGAAGCTTTCTTT
TRBJ1-1	once	TRBV4-1	15	NA	CASSQEWAVGTEAFF	TGCGCCAGCAGCCAAGAATGGGCAGTGGGCACTGAAGCTTTCTTT
TRBJ2-7	NA	TRBV5-1	14	TRBD2	CASRTSGGTYEQYF	TGCGCCAGCAGGACTAGCGGGGGCACCTACGAGCAGTACTTC
TRBJ2-5	NA	TRBV5-1	13	TRBD2	CASSGSSGETQYF	TGCGCCAGCAGCGGGAGTAGCGGGGAGACCCAGTACTTC
TRBJ2-4	NA	TRBV28	18	TRBD1	CASSPTPGTGWYGNIQYF	TGTGCCAGCAGTCCTACTCCCGGGACAGGGTGGTATGGAAACATTCAGTACTTC
TRBJ2-7	few	TRBV10-3	14	NA	CAISFPGLKGEQYF	TGTGCCATCAGTTTCCCGGGACTCAAAGGGGAGCAGTACTTC
TRBJ1-2	once	TRBV5-1	15	TRBD1	CASSLEGGGDYGYTF	TGCGCCAGCAGCTTAGAAGGAGGGGGCGATTATGGCTACACCTTC
TRBJ2-7	few	TRBV5-1	13	NA	CASSWASSYEQYF	TGCGCCAGCTCCTGGGCCAGCTCCTACGAGCAGTACTTC
TRBJ2-7	NA	TRBV6-5	13	NA	CASSSAGYYEQYF	TGTGCCAGCAGCAGCGCTGGATACTACGAGCAGTACTTC